Sequencing of this T cell receptor (beta chain) was carried out in a study of persistence of HIV-infected CD4 T cells. The CDR3 runs to 12 residues. Germline V gives CDR1 SNHLY, CDR2 FYNNEI. Trimming took 1 base from V and 4 from J, leaving 5 bases between them. Anti-CD3/anti-CD28 beads served as a nonspecific positive control stimulus. CD4+ T cells upregulating both CD40 ligand and CD69 were sorted as responding cells. PBMCs were depleted of CD8+ T cells before stimulation. This was the immunoSEQ version 4 assay in survey mode. This table comes from immunoSEQ multiplex PCR, and its TCRdb copy is limited to in-frame clones, with some not included. The repertoire has more than 35,000 clones, approximately 90% of them found once; the top ten carry about 1.7%. Points on this clone: Its antigen is not known.

The J gene is TRBJ2-7, the V gene TRBV2, with a possible D match to TRBD2 (5 bases). This TCR came from an adult man with HIV who was CMV-seropositive. Sample: CD4+ T cells sorted from PBMCs after approximately 20-hour stimulation, taken from a patient who received antiretroviral therapy. The CDR3 loop is CASSEGGYEQYF. Written as DNA, the CDR3 is TGTGCCAGCAGTGAAGGCGGGTACGAGCAGTACTTC.